Listed here are 17 T cell receptor beta chains from one sample, sequenced in a study of brain T cells in children with intractable seizures. This table comes from immunoSEQ multiplex PCR, and its TCRdb copy is limited to in-frame clones, with some not included. Among tens of thousands of clones listed, roughly 91% were seen once. The specimen was peripheral blood, collected at surgery. These receptors came from a boy younger than two with tuberous sclerosis and intractable seizures.

The chain carries TRBV5-1 and TRBJ2-1; 10 positions match TRBD1. J was trimmed by 8 bases and V by 0 bases; bases with no gene match: 8. Germline CDR1 and CDR2: SGHRS and YFSETQ. The CDR3 consists of 16 residues. The CDR3 loop is CASSLGDRGPLDEQFF. DNA for the CDR3: TGCGCCAGCAGCTTGGGCGACAGGGGGCCACTAGATGAGCAGTTCTTC.

The chain joins TRBV4-2 to TRBJ2-3; 11 bases are a match to TRBD2. This CDR3 spans 16 amino acids. V was clipped by 3 bases and J by 2 bases; unmatched bases: 4. Germline-derived CDR1 and CDR2 are LGHNA and YNFKEQ. The CDR3 nucleotides read TGTGCCAGCAGCCACCCTAGCGGGGGGAACACAGATACGCAGTATTTT. Protein sequence: CASSHPSGGNTDTQYF.

The sample holds one count of this clone. This chain's CDR3 is CASSLASGQETQYF. The CDR3, as DNA: TGTGCCAGTAGCCTGGCTAGCGGTCAAGAGACCCAGTACTTC. This chain joins TRBV19 and TRBJ2-5; 7 bases are a match to TRBD2. Germline CDR1 reads LNHDA; CDR2 reads SQIVND (reference sequence). J was trimmed by 2 bases and V by 6 bases; bases with no gene match: 6. The CDR3 is made up of 14 amino acids.

The J gene is TRBJ2-5, the V gene TRBV9; the D gene could be TRBD1 or TRBD2 (5 bases each). The V gene's germline CDR1 is SGDLS and CDR2 YYNGEE. V was pared by 3 bases and J by 5 bases, with 23 bases between. The CDR3 is 17 residues long. CDR3 DNA: TGTGCCAGCAGCGGGTTTCGGGGCCCGGAGGCCCAGGAGACCCAGTACTTC. Translated: CASSGFRGPEAQETQYF.

This sequence joins TRBV21-1 and TRBJ1-2; the table's TRBD1 call for D was not verified on the DNA. TRBV21-1 is classified as a pseudogene. The CDR3 consists of 16 residues. The CDR3 DNA reads TGTGCCAGCAGCAACTCTCCGGGACAGCCCGCTTATGGCTACACCTTC. This sequence encodes CASSNSPGQPAYGYTF.

This clone is a singleton in its sample. J is TRBJ2-3 and V is TRBV11-2; no clear D. The V and J ends lost 2 bases and 4 bases respectively, with 10 bases between them. The CDR3 length is 14 residues. CDR1 and CDR2 (germline): SGHAT, FQNNGV. CDR3 loop: CASSLLPQADTQYF. The CDR3 DNA reads as TGTGCCAGCAGCTTATTGCCCCAAGCAGATACGCAGTATTTT.

The chain joins TRBV6-5 to TRBJ1-1; D is ambiguous. CDR1 is MNHEY, CDR2 SVGAGI, per germline. This CDR3 spans 13 amino acids. V lost 2 bases and J 4 bases, leaving 8 bases between the germline ends. CDR3 in DNA: TGTGCCAGCAGTTACAGAGGGTTCACTGAAGCTTTCTTT. It encodes CASSYRGFTEAFF.

The chain couples TRBV6-5 to TRBJ1-1; tentatively, D is TRBD1 (6 bases). V shed 2 bases and J shed 1 base, with 14 bases lying between them. The CDR3 contains 16 residues. Germline loops: CDR1 MNHEY, CDR2 SVGAGI. The CDR3, as DNA: TGTGCCAGCAGTTACGATCGGGGGCCCGAGAACACTGAAGCTTTCTTT. Protein: CASSYDRGPENTEAFF.

CDR3 in amino acids: CASSSTASSYEQYF. In DNA, the CDR3 is TGTGCCAGCAGCTCCACAGCTAGTTCGTACGAGCAGTACTTC. V gene TRBV13 combines with J gene TRBJ2-7, with D unresolved. From germline, CDR1 is PRHDT and CDR2 FYEKMQ (reference sequence). Trimming left V 4 bases short and J 4 bases short, with 14 bases between. CDR3 length: 14 amino acids.

The V and J genes are TRBV3-1 (or the pseudogene TRBV3-2) and TRBJ2-1; D may be TRBD2 (5 bases). The V and J ends lost 2 bases and 8 bases respectively, with 22 bases between them. The CDR3 length is 17 residues. Germline CDR1 is LGHDT and CDR2 is YNNKEL (reference sequence). The CDR3 loop reads CASSQPHRDSWADEQFF. CDR3 bases: TGTGCCAGCAGCCAACCTCACCGGGATAGCTGGGCGGATGAGCAGTTCTTC.

The chain uses TRBV5-5 and TRBJ1-6; 7 bases agree with TRBD1. Losses at the gene ends were 6 bases for V and 6 bases for J; bases not matched to a gene: 6. From germline, CDR1 is SGHKS and CDR2 YYEKEE (reference sequence). The CDR3 length is 14 residues. CDR3 region: CASTMGQTNSPLHF. DNA of the CDR3: TGTGCCAGCACCATGGGACAGACTAATTCACCCCTCCACTTT.

The rearrangement links TRBV9 to TRBJ1-5, with D tentatively TRBD1 (6 bases). CDR1 is SGDLS and CDR2 is YYNGEE in the germline V gene. Trimming took 0 bases from V and 2 from J, leaving 12 bases between them. The CDR3 is 16 amino acids. CDR3 protein: CASSVGPGVGNQPQHF. The CDR3 DNA is TGTGCCAGCAGCGTAGGCCCAGGGGTAGGCAATCAGCCCCAGCATTTT.

The genes are TRBV7-9 and TRBJ1-2, with D perhaps matching TRBD1 (5 bases). The CDR3 covers 16 residues. Per the germline V gene, CDR1 is SEHNR and CDR2 is FQNEAQ (reference sequence). V was trimmed by 0 bases and J by 6 bases, leaving 17 bases between them. The CDR3 region has the DNA TGTGCCAGCAGCTTAGCGAAAGAGGAGGGGTCCCATGGCTACACCTTC. This codes for CASSLAKEEGSHGYTF.

The chain carries TRBV7-9 and TRBJ1-1; perhaps TRBD1 as D (5 bases). The CDR3 covers 16 residues. V lost 5 bases and J lost 3, with 19 bases in between. Germline V lookup: CDR1 SEHNR, CDR2 FQNEAQ (reference sequence). In DNA, the CDR3 is TGTGCCAGCAGCCCCCGGAAAGACACCAGGGACACTGAAGCTTTCTTT. Translating it yields CASSPRKDTRDTEAFF.

V is TRBV10-3 and J is TRBJ2-7; 7 bases align to TRBD1. Germline lookup yields CDR1 ENHRY and CDR2 SYGVKD. J gave up 1 base and V 4 bases, and 16 bases lay outside the gene matches. The CDR3 totals 18 residues. CDR3 DNA sequence: TGTGCCATCAGTGCCGGGACAGAAGGAGGAAGTCCATCCTACGAGCAGTACTTC. Protein sequence: CAISAGTEGGSPSYEQYF.

The genes are TRBV5-1 and TRBJ2-7, with 8 nucleotides matching TRBD1. CDR1 SGHRS and CDR2 YFSETQ come from the germline V gene. This CDR3 comprises 17 residues. V trimming: 1 base; J trimming: 2 bases; junction bases outside the gene matches: 11. The CDR3 loop is CASSLNPPGQVAYEQYF. CDR3 in DNA: TGCGCCAGCAGCTTGAATCCCCCGGGACAGGTGGCCTACGAGCAGTACTTC.

The chain joins TRBV2 to TRBJ1-2, with D unresolved. The CDR3 spans 12 residues. Trimming took 3 bases from V and 4 from J, leaving 6 bases between them. Germline V gene lookup returns CDR1 SNHLY and CDR2 FYNNEI. The DNA for the CDR3 is TGTGCCAGCAGTGAGTCGGCCTATGGCTACACCTTC. It yields the protein CASSESAYGYTF.